This record covers a single TCR beta chain. What it binds is unknown. Treatment reported: oral pan-JAK inhibitor, 5-10 mg twice daily. Sampling of alopecia areata patients yielded lesional scalp punch biopsies as well as peripheral blood. cDNA prepared by RNA extraction and subsequent reverse transcription served as the template for sequencing. Data came from immunoSEQ multiplex PCR; TCRdb stores just in-frame clones and leaves some out. This table holds 150,000 to 200,000 clones, roughly 53% found once. The data derive from a study of CD8+ T cells in alopecia areata. In the study overall: Those treated were given oral tofacitinib at 5 to 10 mg twice daily.

General study points: Many expanded lesional clones remained in scalp and blood on tofacitinib.

Sequencing used CD8+ T cells sorted from blood, obtained at week 24, from a patient treated with tofacitinib. The source of this sequence is a human donor with alopecia areata.

The CDR3 nucleotides read TGCGCCAGCAGCTTGGGACAGGGACGAGAAAAACTGTTTTTT. It yields the protein CASSLGQGREKLFF. The V and J genes are TRBV5-1 and TRBJ1-4, with 7 bases matching TRBD1. V lost 0 bases, J lost 8 bases, and 4 bases stayed unmatched. CDR3 size: 14 residues. Per germline, CDR1 SGHRS and CDR2 YFSETQ.